This TCR beta chain is from a study of shared clonotypes between healthy human individuals (dated by TCRdb to about 2020). Notes on the research overall: The cohort included a few men and two women between 18 and 49 years of age. The study deeply sequenced blood TCR repertoires of 5 or 6 healthy adults to estimate repertoire size and the extent of clonotype sharing between individuals. To increase sequencing depth and limit assay-specific biases, TCR repertoire library preparation and sequencing were carried out by different laboratories using diverse techniques. Leukapheresis yielded between about 0.9 and 10 billion PBMCs per donor. Points the paper makes about the study in general: Sampling was restricted to blood, and TCR repertoires in tissues likely differ from the TCR repertoires found in blood. Based on pairwise subsampling, the degree of clonotype sharing among donors was expected to be affected by sequencing depth. Because the study included a small number of donors, the genetic and exposure-history diversity represented was limited.

Points on this clone: What antigen it recognizes has not been identified. No much larger clonotype is one base removed from it; base qualities were not supplied.

The donors were healthy, HIV-negative adults who had no recently reported acute infections or vaccinations. All donors were Caucasian adults living in Nashville, Tennessee, USA. In the unsorted samples, 70 million to 95 million PBMCs were counted, and genomic DNA was extracted using the QIAamp DNA Blood Mini kit. Blood was obtained by leukapheresis, after which PBMCs were separated by Ficoll-Histopaque density gradient centrifugation and cryopreserved in liquid nitrogen vapor phase. According to the germline V gene, CDR1 reads SGHRS and CDR2 reads YFSETQ. Trimming takes 0 bases from V and 2 bases from J, and the germline ends sit 10 bases apart. Inclusive of the bounding cysteine and phenylalanine, the CDR3 is 15 residues long. The only DNA kept is the CDR3, 45 bases in frame from the first base. Using the deep immunoSEQ assay, TCR CDR3 regions were amplified from genomic DNA by multiplex PCR. Extracted genomic DNA from each cell subset was spread evenly across all wells of several immunoSEQ 96-well plates, with each plate serving as a replicate. Each replicate PCR for unsorted PBMC received roughly 290 ng genomic DNA, equal to approximately 29,000 T cell genomes. Unsorted PBMC genomic DNA was sequenced across ten immunoSEQ deep assay plates. Purified libraries were measured with a Qubit 3.0 fluorometer, size-checked on a Bioanalyzer 2100, and measured again with the KAPA Library Quantification kit. Each immunoSEQ 96-well plate was sequenced on its own single-read 150-cycle Illumina NextSeq 550 flow cell. Processing in the source paper ran as follows. Because the immunoSEQ output held only junctional sequences and lacked quality scores, the filtering could not match the filtering applied to full-length reads. Sequences were annotated with PyIR, a Python wrapper for IgBLAST v1.9, using IMGT germline references to assign V/J genes and CDR3. Reads were filtered out if the reads had weak V/J assignments (E-value above 1e-6), no CDR3, stop codons, out-of-frame junctions, or ambiguous translated residues. V3J clonotypes were defined as sequences sharing the same inferred V gene, J gene, and CDR3 amino acid sequence. The percentage overlap between two repertoires was calculated by dividing the number of shared unique clonotypes by the size of the smaller repertoire. Richness of each repertoire was evaluated using RTK rarefaction, the Chao1 estimator, and Recon v2.1 estimates of unobserved clonotypes. TCRdb limited this immuneACCESS table to in-frame rearrangements with V and J called. A share of clones is missing; checked studies link under half to unresolved V genes, and the rest is unexplained. The V and J calls and the clone size are those of that table, but D and trimming were determined from the DNA. The sample data list about 450,000 clones, and around 75% of these were observed just once. The ten largest clones capture roughly 13% of the sample.

The chain is made from TRBV5-1 and TRBJ2-3; TRBD2 is a weak D gene call, 5 bases matching. Material for sequencing was PBMCs. This receptor was obtained from a woman aged 40 to 50 in good health. Some clones in this sample may be carry-over from other donors' samples. The sequenced DNA is TGCGCCAGCAGCTTGGGCGGGCAAACCACAGATACGCAGTATTTT. It specifies CASSLGGQTTDTQYF.